This T cell receptor beta chain derives from a study of cytomegalovirus exposure and HLA in healthy donors. The CDR3 has 17 amino acids. Germline loops: CDR1 LNHDA, CDR2 SQIVND (reference sequence). With V trimmed by 4 bases and J by 4 bases, 15 bases remained unmatched. Sequenced by immunoSEQ multiplex PCR; TCRdb stores in-frame clones only, minus some. This sample yields 90,000 to 120,000 clones, of which around 85% are seen a single time; 3% to 3.5% belongs to the top ten. Sample: PBMCs. The TCR originated in a woman between 18 and 29 years old in good health and CMV-seronegative. The chain uses TRBV19 and TRBJ1-2; 7 bases fit TRBD1. Here the CDR3 DNA reads TGTGCCAGTAGTACCGAGTCCGGGACAGCATCAAGCTATGGCTACACCTTC. This translates into CASSTESGTASSYGYTF.